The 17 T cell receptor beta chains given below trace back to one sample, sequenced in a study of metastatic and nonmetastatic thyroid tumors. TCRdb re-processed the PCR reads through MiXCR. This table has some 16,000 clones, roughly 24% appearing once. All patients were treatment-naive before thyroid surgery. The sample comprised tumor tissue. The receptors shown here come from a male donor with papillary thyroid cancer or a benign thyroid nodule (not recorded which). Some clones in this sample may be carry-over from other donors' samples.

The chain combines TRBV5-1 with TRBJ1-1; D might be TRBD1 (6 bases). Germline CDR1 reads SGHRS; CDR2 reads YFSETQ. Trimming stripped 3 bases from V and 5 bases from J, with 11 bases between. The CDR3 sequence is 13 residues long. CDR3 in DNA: TGCGCCAGCAGCTCGACAGGAGCGACTGAAGCTTTCTTT. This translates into CASSSTGATEAFF. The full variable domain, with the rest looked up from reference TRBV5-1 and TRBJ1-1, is KAGVTQTPRYLIKTRGQQVTLSCSPISGHRSVSWYQQTPGQGLQFLFEYFSETQRNKGNFPGRFSGRQFSNSRSEMNVSTLELGDSALYLCASSSTGATEAFFGQGTRLTVV.

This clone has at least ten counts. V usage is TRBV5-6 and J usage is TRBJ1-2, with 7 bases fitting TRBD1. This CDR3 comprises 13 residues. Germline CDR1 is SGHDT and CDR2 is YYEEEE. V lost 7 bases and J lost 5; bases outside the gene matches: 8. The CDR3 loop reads CASRQGIVYGYTF. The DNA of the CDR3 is TGTGCCAGCCGACAGGGTATCGTTTATGGCTACACCTTC.

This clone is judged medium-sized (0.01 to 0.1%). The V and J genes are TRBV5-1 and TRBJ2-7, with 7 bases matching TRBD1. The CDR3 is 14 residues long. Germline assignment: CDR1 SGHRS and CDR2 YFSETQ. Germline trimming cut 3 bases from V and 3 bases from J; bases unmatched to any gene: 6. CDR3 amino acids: CASSSGTANYEQYF. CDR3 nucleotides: TGCGCCAGCAGCTCAGGGACAGCCAACTACGAGCAGTACTTC. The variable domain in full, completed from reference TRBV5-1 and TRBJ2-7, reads KAGVTQTPRYLIKTRGQQVTLSCSPISGHRSVSWYQQTPGQGLQFLFEYFSETQRNKGNFPGRFSGRQFSNSRSEMNVSTLELGDSALYLCASSSGTANYEQYFGPGTRLTVT.

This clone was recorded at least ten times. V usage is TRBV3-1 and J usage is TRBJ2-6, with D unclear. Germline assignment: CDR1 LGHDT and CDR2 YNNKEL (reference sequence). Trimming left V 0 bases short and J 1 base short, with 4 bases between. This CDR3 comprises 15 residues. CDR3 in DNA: TGTGCCAGCAGCCAAGATTCGTCTGGGGCCAACGTCCTGACTTTC. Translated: CASSQDSSGANVLTF.

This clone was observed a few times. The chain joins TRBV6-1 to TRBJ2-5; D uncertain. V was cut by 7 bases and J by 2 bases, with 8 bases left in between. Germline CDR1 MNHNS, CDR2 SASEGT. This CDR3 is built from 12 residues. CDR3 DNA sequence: TGTGCCAGCACTCTAGTTCAAGAGACCCAGTACTTC. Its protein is CASTLVQETQYF.

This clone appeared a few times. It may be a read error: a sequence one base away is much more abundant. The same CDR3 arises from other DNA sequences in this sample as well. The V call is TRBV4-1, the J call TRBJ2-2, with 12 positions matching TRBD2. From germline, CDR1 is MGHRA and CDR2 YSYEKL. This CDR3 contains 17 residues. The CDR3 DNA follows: TGCGCCAGCAGCCAAGACAAGGCTAGCGGGGGGGCCGGTGAGCTGTTTTTT. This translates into CASSQDKASGGAGELFF.

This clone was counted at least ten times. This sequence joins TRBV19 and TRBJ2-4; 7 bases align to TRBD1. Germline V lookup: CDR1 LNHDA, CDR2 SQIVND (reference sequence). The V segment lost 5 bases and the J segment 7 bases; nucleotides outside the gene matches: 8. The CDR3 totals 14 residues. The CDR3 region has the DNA TGTGCCAGTAGTTCTCGACAGGGTGTGAACATTCAGTACTTC. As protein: CASSSRQGVNIQYF.

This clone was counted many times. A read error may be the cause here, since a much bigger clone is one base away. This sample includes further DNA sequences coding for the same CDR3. The CDR3 DNA reads as TGTGCCAGCAGCTATTCCGGGAGGTCCACAGATACGCAGTATTTT. Residues: CASSYSGRSTDTQYF. V and J are TRBV5-6 and TRBJ2-3, with 7 bases matching TRBD2. The CDR3 extends over 15 amino acids. Germline CDR1 and CDR2: SGHDT and YYEEEE. V lost 3 bases and J lost 2; bases outside the gene matches: 6.

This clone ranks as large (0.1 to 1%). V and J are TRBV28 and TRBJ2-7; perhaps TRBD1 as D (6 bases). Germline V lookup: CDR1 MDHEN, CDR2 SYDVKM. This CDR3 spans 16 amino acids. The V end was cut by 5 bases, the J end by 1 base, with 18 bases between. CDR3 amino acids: CASSRSGTQPSYEQYF. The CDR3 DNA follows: TGTGCCAGCAGTAGATCCGGGACACAACCTTCCTACGAGCAGTACTTC.

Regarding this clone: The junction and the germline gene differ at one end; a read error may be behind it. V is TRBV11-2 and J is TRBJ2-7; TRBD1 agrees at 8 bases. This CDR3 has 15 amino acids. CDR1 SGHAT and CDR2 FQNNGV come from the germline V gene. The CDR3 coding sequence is TGTGCCAGCAGCCTAGACAGGGGAAGGTCCTACGAGCAGTACTTC. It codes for CASSLDRGRSYEQYF.

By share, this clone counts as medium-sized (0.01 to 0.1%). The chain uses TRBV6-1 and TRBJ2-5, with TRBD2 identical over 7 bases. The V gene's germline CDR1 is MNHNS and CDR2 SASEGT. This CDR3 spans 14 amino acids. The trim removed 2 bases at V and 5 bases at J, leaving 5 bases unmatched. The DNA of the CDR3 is TGTGCCAGCAGTGAAAGCGGGGCAAGGGAGACCCAGTACTTC. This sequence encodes CASSESGARETQYF.

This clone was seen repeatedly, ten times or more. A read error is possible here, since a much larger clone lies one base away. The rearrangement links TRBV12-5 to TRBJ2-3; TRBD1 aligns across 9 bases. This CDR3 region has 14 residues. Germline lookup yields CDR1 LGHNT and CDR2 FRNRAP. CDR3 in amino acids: CASGPGQGTDTQCF. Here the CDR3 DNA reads TGTGCTAGTGGGCCGGGACAGGGCACAGATACGCAGTGTTTT.

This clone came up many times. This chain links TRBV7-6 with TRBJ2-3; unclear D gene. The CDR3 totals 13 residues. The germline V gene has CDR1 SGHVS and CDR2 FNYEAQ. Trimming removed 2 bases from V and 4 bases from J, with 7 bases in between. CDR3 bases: TGTGCCAGCAGCTTATCCCTAGCAGATACGCAGTATTTT. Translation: CASSLSLADTQYF.

Here the CDR3 DNA reads TGTGCCAGCAGTTACTCGGGGGGCTCTGGGGCCAACGTCCTGACTTTC. Translating it yields CASSYSGGSGANVLTF. J is TRBJ2-6 and V is TRBV6-2 or TRBV6-3; D may be TRBD2 (6 bases). The germline V gene has CDR1 MNHEY and CDR2 SVGEGT. V shed 0 bases and J shed 0 bases, with 6 bases lying between them. This CDR3 is built from 16 residues.

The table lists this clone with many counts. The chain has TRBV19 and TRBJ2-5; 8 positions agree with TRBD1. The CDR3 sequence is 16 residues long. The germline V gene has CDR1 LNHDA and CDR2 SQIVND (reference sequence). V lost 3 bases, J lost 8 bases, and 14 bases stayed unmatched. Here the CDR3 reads CASSIGTGSRKRTQYF. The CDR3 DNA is TGTGCCAGTAGTATTGGGACAGGTTCAAGGAAGAGAACCCAGTACTTC.

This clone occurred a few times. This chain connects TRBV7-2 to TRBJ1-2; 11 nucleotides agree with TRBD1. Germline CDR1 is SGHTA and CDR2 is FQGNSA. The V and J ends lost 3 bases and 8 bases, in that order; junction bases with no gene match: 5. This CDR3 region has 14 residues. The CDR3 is CASSFGQGARGYTF. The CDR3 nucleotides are TGTGCCAGCAGCTTCGGACAGGGGGCAAGGGGCTACACCTTC.

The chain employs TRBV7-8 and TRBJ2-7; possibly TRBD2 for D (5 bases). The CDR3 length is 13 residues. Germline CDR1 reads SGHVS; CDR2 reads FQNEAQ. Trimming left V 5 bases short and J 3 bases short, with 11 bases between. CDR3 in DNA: TGTGCCAGCAGCCGAGGGCGAGGCTACGAGCAGTACTTC. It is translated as CASSRGRGYEQYF. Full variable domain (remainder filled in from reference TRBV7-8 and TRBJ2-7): GAGVSQSPRYKVAKRGQDVALRCDPISGHVSLFWYQQALGQGPEFLTYFQNEAQLDKSGLPSDRFFAERPEGSVSTLKIQRTQQEDSAVYLCASSRGRGYEQYFGPGTRLTVT.